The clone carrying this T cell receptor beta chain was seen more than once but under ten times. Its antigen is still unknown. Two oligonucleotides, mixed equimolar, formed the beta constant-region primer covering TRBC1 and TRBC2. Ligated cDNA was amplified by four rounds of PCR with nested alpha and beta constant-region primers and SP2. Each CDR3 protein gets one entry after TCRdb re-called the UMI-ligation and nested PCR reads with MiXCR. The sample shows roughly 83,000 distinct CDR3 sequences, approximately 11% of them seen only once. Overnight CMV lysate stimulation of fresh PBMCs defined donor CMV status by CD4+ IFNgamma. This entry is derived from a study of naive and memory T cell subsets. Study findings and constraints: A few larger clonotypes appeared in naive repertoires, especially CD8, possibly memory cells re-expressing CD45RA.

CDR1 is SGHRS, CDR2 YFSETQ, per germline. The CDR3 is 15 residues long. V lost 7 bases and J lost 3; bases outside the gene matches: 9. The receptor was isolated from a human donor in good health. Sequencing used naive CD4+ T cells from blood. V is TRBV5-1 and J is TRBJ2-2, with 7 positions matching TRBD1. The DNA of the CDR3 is TGCGCCAGCGAATTGACAGGGACCGACACCGGGGAGCTGTTTTTT. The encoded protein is CASELTGTDTGELFF.